What follows are 17 T cell receptor beta chains derived from one specimen sequenced in a study of low-dose radiotherapy and immunotherapy resistance in tumors. Gene-specific TRAV and TRBV primers were used for first-strand cDNA, covering alpha and beta chains. TCRs were amplified for roughly 20 PCR cycles with a constant-region primer and V-primer adapter. TCRdb recomputed calls from the reads with MiXCR, one row per CDR3 protein. The sample holds around 13,000 distinct CDR3 sequences, 70% to 80% seen once. These TCRs come from a human donor with advanced metastatic prostate, ovarian, gallbladder or colorectal cancer (not recorded which). This table probably holds off-target reads from a library built for another chain.

This clonotype occurred a few times. The genes are TRBV29-1 and TRBJ2-1; D is undetermined. The ends were cut back, 3 bases at V and 1 base at J, with 10 bases in the middle. The CDR3 is made up of 14 amino acids. The germline gives CDR1 SQVTM, CDR2 ANQGSEA. Written as DNA, the CDR3 is TGCAGCGTTGAGGGTTTAGGGTCCTACAATGAGCAGTTCTTC. It specifies CSVEGLGSYNEQFF.

A single count supports this clonotype. The CDR3 DNA reads TGTGCCAGCAGTAAGCGGGGCCTAGCTCGGCCCCAGCATTTT. Translating gives CASSKRGLARPQHF. The chain employs TRBV6-8 and TRBJ1-5; the D gene is possibly TRBD1 (5 bases). The V end lost 5 bases, the J end lost 9 bases, and 17 bases lay between the germline ends. The CDR3 runs to 14 residues. Germline CDR1 and CDR2: MNHGY and SAAAGT.

The V and J genes are TRBV7-2 and TRBJ2-2; 7 bases agree with TRBD2. Trimming at V came to 1 base and at J to 5 bases, leaving 13 bases not matched to a gene. Germline V gene sequence: CDR1 SGHTA, CDR2 FQGNSA. The CDR3 is 18 residues long. The chain's CDR3 is CASSLVPSGAGGTGELFF. CDR3 sequence (DNA): TGTGCCAGCAGCTTAGTTCCCAGCGGGGCCGGTGGTACCGGGGAGCTGTTTTTT.

This chain links TRBV14 with TRBJ1-6; D remains ambiguous. The CDR3 totals 15 residues. Germline CDR1 and CDR2: SGHDN and FVKESK. V lost 0 bases to trimming and J lost 5 bases, with 8 bases between them. The CDR3 region has the DNA TGTGCCAGCAGCCAAGAAGGCGGGGATAATTCACCCCTCCACTTT. Translating gives CASSQEGGDNSPLHF.

This chain uses TRBV10-3 with TRBJ2-3; TRBD2 aligns across 10 bases. The CDR3 runs 15 residues. The germline gives CDR1 ENHRY, CDR2 SYGVKD. The junction had 2 bases not matched to a gene; V was cut back by 5 bases and J by 0 bases. In nucleotides, the CDR3 is TGTGCCATCAGTCTAGCGGGGGAAAGCACAGATACGCAGTATTTT. Its protein product is CAISLAGESTDTQYF.

V and J are TRBV2 and TRBJ2-1; D is unclear. The germline V and J ends were trimmed by 6 bases and 2 bases, with 8 bases remaining between them. There are 13 residues in the CDR3. Germline values: CDR1 SNHLY, CDR2 FYNNEI. This chain's CDR3 is CASRVTAYNEQFF. The CDR3 bases are TGTGCCAGCAGGGTCACCGCCTACAATGAGCAGTTCTTC.

The chain links TRBV2 to TRBJ2-1, with D unclear. Trimming took off 10 bases at V and 15 bases at J, with 19 bases between the two ends. In germline, CDR1 is SNHLY, CDR2 FYNNEI. The CDR3 is made up of 11 amino acids. The CDR3 DNA reads TGTGCCATCAGCTCCGGCACCCAGTGGTTCTTC. It encodes CAISSGTQWFF.

This chain links TRBV9 with TRBJ1-3, with no clear D. Trimming left V 7 bases short and J 8 bases short, with 19 bases between. The CDR3 is 14 amino acids. Germline assignment: CDR1 SGDLS and CDR2 YYNGEE. CDR3 DNA: TGTGCCAGCGGGAGATTTAACGCGCGGGACACCATATATTTT. This codes for CASGRFNARDTIYF.

The chain links TRBV2 to TRBJ1-5; D remains unclear. This CDR3 contains 16 residues. Per the germline V gene, CDR1 is SNHLY and CDR2 is FYNNEI. The V gene lost 6 bases and the J gene lost 4 bases, with 19 bases spanning the gap. The CDR3 DNA reads TGTGCCAGCAGCATCCTTAAGGCAGGCGGAAATCAGCCCCAGCATTTT. It is translated as CASSILKAGGNQPQHF. Variable domain in full (rest from reference TRBV2 and TRBJ1-5): EPEVTQTPSHQVTQMGQEVILRCVPISNHLYFYWYRQILGQKVEFLVSFYNNEISEKSEIFDDQFSVERPDGSNFTLKIRSTKLEDSAMYFCASSILKAGGNQPQHFGDGTRLSIL.

This clonotype was seen a handful of times. The gene calls are TRBV7-2 and TRBJ1-2; possible D gene TRBD1, 5 bases. The V end lost 2 bases, the J end lost 8 bases, and 15 bases lay between the germline ends. This CDR3 has 14 amino acids. Germline CDR1 and CDR2: SGHTA and FQGNSA. CDR3 coding DNA: TGTGCCAGCAGCTTAACATCAGGGATGGACGGCTACACCTTC. As protein: CASSLTSGMDGYTF. Using reference TRBV7-2 and TRBJ1-2 for the parts outside the CDR3, the full variable domain is GAGVSQSPSNKVTEKGKDVELRCDPISGHTALYWYRQSLGQGLEFLIYFQGNSAPDKSGLPSDRFSAERTGGSVSTLTIQRTQQEDSAVYLCASSLTSGMDGYTFGSGTRLTVV.

The rearrangement uses TRBV6-1 and TRBJ2-1, with TRBD2 matching 11 bases. The V gene end was trimmed by 3 bases and the J gene end by 7 bases; junction bases not matched to a gene: 8. Germline CDR1 and CDR2: MNHNS and SASEGT. This CDR3 contains 16 residues. The CDR3 DNA is TGTGCCAGCAGTGAGGCTCTAGCGGGGGGATCGAATGAGCAGTTCTTC. Protein product: CASSEALAGGSNEQFF.

The chain uses TRBV10-3 and TRBJ1-5, with D unresolved. This CDR3 is 13 amino acids long. V was clipped by 0 bases and J by 5 bases, with 5 bases between them. Germline values: CDR1 ENHRY, CDR2 SYGVKD. CDR3 bases: TGTGCCATCAGTGAGTCGAGGGATCAGCCCCAGCATTTT. Its translation: CAISESRDQPQHF.

This rearrangement joins TRBV19 to TRBJ1-1; a weak D match, TRBD1 (6 bases). The CDR3 totals 15 residues. In germline, CDR1 is LNHDA, CDR2 SQIVND (reference sequence). V was trimmed by 3 bases and J by 0 bases, leaving 11 bases between them. The CDR3 DNA reads TGTGCCAGTAGTATCTCCCAGGGGTTGAACACTGAAGCTTTCTTT. It codes for CASSISQGLNTEAFF.

This clonotype was seen a single time. V usage is TRBV19 and J usage is TRBJ1-2; unclear D gene. There are 16 residues in the CDR3. Per germline, CDR1 LNHDA and CDR2 SQIVND (reference sequence). The germline V and J ends were trimmed by 3 bases and 5 bases, with 19 bases remaining between them. CDR3 sequence (DNA): TGTGCCAGTAGTATGCGTCGCCGGGGATCAAGATATGGCTACACCTTC. It specifies CASSMRRRGSRYGYTF.

This clonotype has just a few counts. The chain links TRBV12-3 or TRBV12-4 to TRBJ1-5; weak D call: TRBD1 (5 bases). V was trimmed by 10 bases and J by 1 base, leaving 8 bases between them. This CDR3 comprises 12 residues. The CDR3 here is CATRQSNQPQHF. The DNA of the CDR3 is TGTGCCACTAGACAGAGCAATCAGCCCCAGCATTTT.

This clonotype was observed a single time. The chain recombines TRBV10-3 with TRBJ2-1; TRBD2 agrees at 7 bases. The CDR3 is made up of 16 amino acids. V shed 8 bases and J 0 bases; nucleotides not matched to a gene: 10. Germline lookup yields CDR1 ENHRY and CDR2 SYGVKD. In nucleotides, the CDR3 is TGTGCCATCGGTCTAGCGGCCTTAACCTCCTACAATGAGCAGTTCTTC. Translation gives CAIGLAALTSYNEQFF.

The chain couples TRBV28 to TRBJ2-3; D is uncertain. The CDR3 has 11 amino acids. Trimming left V 7 bases short and J 4 bases short, with 6 bases between. Germline V gives CDR1 MDHEN, CDR2 SYDVKM. The CDR3 coding sequence is TGTGCCAGCAAAGGCCCAGATACGCAGTATTTT. Its protein product is CASKGPDTQYF.